The entry below describes one T cell receptor beta chain. Antigen: not known. The V and J ends lost 5 bases and 2 bases respectively, with 4 bases between them. The CDR3 totals 12 residues. Germline CDR1 is MDHEN and CDR2 is SYDVKM. The source of the sample is a study of somatic mutations in cytotoxic T cells in rheumatoid arthritis. Overall study results and limits: The authors did not adjust the slight TRBV07 underrepresentation in rheumatoid arthritis patients for multiple comparisons.

Measured with immunoSEQ multiplex PCR; TCRdb has only the in-frame clones, and not every one. The data contain 15,000 to 20,000 clones, roughly 80% of them seen just once; the ten biggest clones take up 12%. Sequencing was performed on CD8+ T cells sorted from blood. This sequence was found in an adult with rheumatoid arthritis. The chain links TRBV28 to TRBJ2-1; D is ambiguous. CDR3 loop: CASSPTYNEQFF. The DNA for the CDR3 is TGTGCCAGCAGTCCGACCTACAATGAGCAGTTCTTC.